The rows below give T cell receptor beta chains drawn from one sample of a study of blood T cell repertoires in COVID-19. Using immunoSEQ multiplex PCR, the repertoire was profiled, and TCRdb retains in-frame clones only, with some absent. This table has under 35,000 clones, approximately 85% appearing once. The sequenced material came from peripheral blood. The source of these receptors is a woman aged 60-75 years with active COVID-19. Each CDR3 is given with its conserved first and last residue.

TRBV19	CASSIGSLHTF
TRBV7-2	CASSLVSGRAKNEQFF
TRBV28	CASSLRADTEAFF
TRBV10-3	CAISVGGGAVYNEQFF
TRBV3-1/TRBV3-2	CASSQNPGGVGETQYF
TRBV4-1	CASSHGGGSYEQYF
TRBV6-6	CASSYMFSYEQYF
TRBV4-1	CASSQDAGGSYNEQFF
TRBV5-5	CASSLVQGNSGANVLTF
TRBV9	CASGPRGQVNTGELFF
TRBV3-1/TRBV3-2	CASSTQGFGGGELFF
TRBV5-1	CASSTGQPSETQYF
TRBV6-5	CASSWQGGGQPQHF
TRBV28	CASYPTPGQVVPSAGNTIYF
TRBV29-1	CSVNRGQETQYF
TRBV2	CASSKDRNNSPLHF
TRBV5-6	CASSFLQGAVYNEQFF
TRBV2	CASRTLAGGYEQYF
TRBV4-1	CASSQVQGIYEQYF
TRBV7-3	CASSLTSSSSYNEQFF
TRBV15	CATSRDWGDYGYTF
TRBV11-3	CASSLSTTLGTSTDTQYF
TRBV7-9	CASSLGVGIGTDTQYF
TRBV5-1	CASSRKDRVDTQYF
TRBV7-3	CASSPAGGREETQYF
TRBV3-1/TRBV3-2	CASSQGADTQYF
TRBV6-6	CASREGQGSQPQHF
TRBV11-2	CASSLGYSQETQYF
TRBV5-5	CASSLWADNEQFF
TRBV7-3	CASSFAPSGPRETQYF
TRBV29-1	CSVDQSSGDNGYTF
TRBV6-2/TRBV6-3	CASSRGLNTDTQYF
TRBV28	CASRTLHNEQFF
TRBV2	CASSARFVGDTEAFF
TRBV7-9	CASSLQGSTDTQYF
TRBV29-1	CSVERQNEAFF
TRBV10-2	CASTGPRRNEQFF
TRBV5-1	CASSPPGTGTDTQYF
TRBV6-1	CASSEGFGTVLYEQYF
TRBV14	CASSQEFAGGPSTDTQYF
TRBV19	CASRQGVEPQHF